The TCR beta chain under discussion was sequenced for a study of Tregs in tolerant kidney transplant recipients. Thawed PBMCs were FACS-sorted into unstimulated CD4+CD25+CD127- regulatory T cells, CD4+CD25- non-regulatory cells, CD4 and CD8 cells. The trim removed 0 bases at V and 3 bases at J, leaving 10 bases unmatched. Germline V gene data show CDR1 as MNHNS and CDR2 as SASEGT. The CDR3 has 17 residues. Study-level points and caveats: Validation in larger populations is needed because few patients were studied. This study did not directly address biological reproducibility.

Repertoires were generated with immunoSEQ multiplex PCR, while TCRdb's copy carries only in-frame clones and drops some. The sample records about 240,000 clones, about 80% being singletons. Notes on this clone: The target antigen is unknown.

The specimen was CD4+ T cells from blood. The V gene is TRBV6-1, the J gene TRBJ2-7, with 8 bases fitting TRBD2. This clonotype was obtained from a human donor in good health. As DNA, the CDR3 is TGTGCCAGCAGTGAAGCGCCCGTAGCGGGACGGTTCTACGAGCAGTACTTC. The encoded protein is CASSEAPVAGRFYEQYF.